This T cell receptor (beta chain) comes out of a study of post-analysis software for immune sequencing data. Study results and caveats: Those with multiple sclerosis, the patient group, showed significantly lower normalized Chao1 diversity than controls. About five TRBV segments occurring more often in patients than controls included TRBV5-6, TRBV5-1 and TRBV20-1.

As for this clonotype: The antigen remains undetermined.

The TCR beta cDNA libraries carried unique molecular identifiers. A single record per CDR3 protein comes from TCRdb applying MiXCR to the PCR reads. The sample has about 460,000 distinct CDR3 sequences, roughly 45% seen once. The CDR3 contains 12 residues. Germline CDR1 and CDR2: SEHNR and FQNEAQ (reference sequence). Sequencing input: blood. This sequence joins TRBV7-9 and TRBJ2-7; no definite D call. The closer fit of TRBJ2-5 to the DNA end suggests the J call may be wrong. The receptor was isolated from a girl aged 10 to 17 with multiple sclerosis. DNA for the CDR3: TGTGCCAGCAGCCTCCCCAGCGAGACCCAGTACTTC. This codes for CASSLPSETQYF.